This T cell receptor (beta chain) was sequenced in a study of technical replicates of blood from several donors. Repertoires were generated with immunoSEQ multiplex PCR, while TCRdb's copy carries only in-frame clones and drops some. This table has about 83,000 clones, around nine tenths appearing once. Germline values: CDR1 MDHEN, CDR2 SYDVKM. CDR3 length: 14 amino acids. J was trimmed by 3 bases and V by 6 bases; bases with no gene match: 5. This clone was recorded only once. The sample taken for sequencing was T cells isolated from PBMCs. This chain uses TRBV28 with TRBJ2-7, with 10 bases aligning to TRBD1. This clonotype originated in a human donor in good health. In nucleotides, the CDR3 is TGTGCCAGCAGCACCGGGACAGGGGTCTACGAGCAGTACTTC. Protein sequence: CASSTGTGVYEQYF.